These 28 T cell receptor beta chains were all obtained from the same sample, sequenced in a study of cytomegalovirus exposure and HLA in healthy donors. Use of 60 Vbeta and 13 Jbeta primers characterized the PCR. Repertoires were generated with immunoSEQ multiplex PCR, while TCRdb's copy carries only in-frame clones and drops some. The sample yields hundreds of thousands of clones, around 80% seen once. Sequenced input: PBMCs. Source of these receptors: a man in his forties or fifties in good health and CMV-seronegative.

The V call is TRBV5-4, the J call TRBJ2-7; 9 bases line up with TRBD1. The V and J ends lost 3 bases and 5 bases, in that order; junction bases with no gene match: 12. The CDR3 runs to 16 residues. CDR1 and CDR2 from the germline V gene are SGHNT and YYREEE (reference sequence). CDR3 sequence (DNA): TGTGCCAGCAGCTCTTCCTCCGGGACAGGGATCCACGAGCAGTACTTC. It yields the protein CASSSSSGTGIHEQYF.

This clone was seen only once. The V call is TRBV19, the J call TRBJ2-1; TRBD2 agrees at 10 bases. The germline V gene has CDR1 LNHDA and CDR2 SQIVND (reference sequence). The CDR3 is 15 residues long. Trimming took 9 bases from V and 3 from J; bases not matched to a gene: 8. The CDR3 DNA sequence: TGTGCCAGCCAATGGACTAGCGGAAACTACAATGAGCAGTTCTTC. Translating it yields CASQWTSGNYNEQFF.

The chain combines TRBV5-1 with TRBJ2-5; TRBD1 matches at 8 bases. Trimming took 0 bases from V and 4 from J; bases not matched to a gene: 5. From germline, CDR1 is SGHRS and CDR2 YFSETQ. This CDR3 spans 15 amino acids. The CDR3 sequence is CASSLGTGSGETQYF. The CDR3 DNA follows: TGCGCCAGCAGCTTGGGGACAGGGTCAGGAGAGACCCAGTACTTC. The full variable domain, in which reference TRBV5-1 and TRBJ2-5 provide the parts outside the CDR3, is KAGVTQTPRYLIKTRGQQVTLSCSPISGHRSVSWYQQTPGQGLQFLFEYFSETQRNKGNFPGRFSGRQFSNSRSEMNVSTLELGDSALYLCASSLGTGSGETQYFGPGTRLLVL.

The V and J genes are TRBV7-2 and TRBJ1-5; 9 bases line up with TRBD1. The CDR3 is 14 residues long. The germline CDR1 and CDR2 sequences are SGHTA and FQGNSA. Trimming at V came to 4 bases and at J to 6 bases, leaving 4 bases not matched to a gene. CDR3 region: CASSSQGAGQPQHF. The CDR3, as DNA: TGTGCCAGCAGCTCACAGGGGGCGGGTCAGCCCCAGCATTTT.

The CDR3 is CASSRKGAGILYEQYF. The CDR3 bases are TGTGCCAGCAGTCGGAAGGGGGCGGGGATCCTCTACGAGCAGTACTTC. The chain couples TRBV4-2 to TRBJ2-7, with D tentatively TRBD1 (7 bases). The V gene lost 6 bases and the J gene lost 3 bases, with 21 bases spanning the gap. The germline gives CDR1 LGHNA, CDR2 YNFKEQ. This CDR3 contains 16 residues.

This clone has a handful of counts. V usage is TRBV9 and J usage is TRBJ1-1; D gene unclear. This CDR3 is 13 amino acids long. V dropped 5 bases and J dropped 1 base, with 9 bases sitting between them. The germline CDR1 and CDR2 sequences are SGDLS and YYNGEE. CDR3: CASSADSNTEAFF. The DNA of the CDR3 is TGTGCCAGCAGTGCGGACTCGAACACTGAAGCTTTCTTT.

J is TRBJ1-1 and V is TRBV16, with 8 bases that match TRBD1. This CDR3 comprises 12 residues. The trim removed 5 bases at V and 10 bases at J, leaving 6 bases unmatched. The V gene's germline CDR1 is KGHSY and CDR2 FQNENV. The CDR3 bases are TGTGCCAGCAGCTTGACAGGGGCTGGAGCTTTCTTT. It translates to CASSLTGAGAFF.

This clone was observed once. This chain connects TRBV18 to TRBJ1-3; weak D call: TRBD1 (5 bases). Looked up from germline, CDR1 is KGHSH and CDR2 is LQKENI. Trimming pared 5 bases from V and 0 bases from J, leaving 14 bases between. This CDR3 region has 16 residues. The CDR3 spells CASSTETVHSGNTIYF. The CDR3 nucleotides are TGTGCCAGCTCAACGGAGACAGTTCACTCTGGAAACACCATATATTTT.

This clone was seen a single time. J is TRBJ2-7 and V is TRBV5-4; possibly TRBD1 for D (6 bases). CDR3 length: 13 residues. CDR1 and CDR2 from the germline V gene are SGHNT and YYREEE (reference sequence). Trimming shortened V by 0 bases and J by 6 bases, and 10 bases separated the two germline ends. In nucleotides, the CDR3 is TGTGCCAGCAGCTTGGGAACAGGGCCCGAGCAGTACTTC. Its protein product is CASSLGTGPEQYF.

The chain employs TRBV29-1 and TRBJ2-1; 11 bases are a match to TRBD2. Losses at the gene ends were 2 bases for V and 8 bases for J; bases not matched to a gene: 20. CDR1 is SQVTM, CDR2 ANQGSEA, per germline. The CDR3 runs 19 residues. The CDR3 DNA is TGCAGCGTTGAACCCAGTAATAGCGGGAGGGACTTAGGGTACTATGAGCAGTTCTTC. The encoded protein is CSVEPSNSGRDLGYYEQFF.

A few counts support this clone. V usage is TRBV18 and J usage is TRBJ2-2, with D tentatively TRBD2 (7 bases). Per the germline V gene, CDR1 is KGHSH and CDR2 is LQKENI. The V and J ends lost 3 bases and 4 bases respectively, with 9 bases between them. This CDR3 is 14 amino acids long. In nucleotides, the CDR3 is TGTGCCAGCTCACCTCGGGGGGCCACCGGGGAGCTGTTTTTT. The encoded protein is CASSPRGATGELFF.

The genes are TRBV28 and TRBJ2-5; unclear D gene. This CDR3 is 12 amino acids long. V dropped 5 bases and J dropped 4 bases, with 8 bases sitting between them. CDR1 is MDHEN and CDR2 is SYDVKM in the germline V gene. The CDR3 is CASSPLGETQYF. DNA for the CDR3: TGTGCCAGCAGTCCCCTAGGAGAGACCCAGTACTTC.

The chain combines TRBV10-3 with TRBJ1-5; TRBD1 agrees at 8 bases. This CDR3 is built from 16 residues. CDR1 is ENHRY, CDR2 SYGVKD, per germline. V dropped 1 base and J dropped 2; count of bases not matched to a gene: 4. CDR3 protein: CAISEWRQGRNQPQHF. The CDR3 region has the DNA TGTGCCATCAGTGAGTGGAGACAGGGGCGCAATCAGCCCCAGCATTTT.

V is TRBV13 and J is TRBJ1-2, with a possible D match to TRBD1 (6 bases). The CDR3 has 12 residues. Germline CDR1 and CDR2: PRHDT and FYEKMQ (reference sequence). V was trimmed by 2 bases and J by 8 bases, leaving 9 bases between them. CDR3 DNA sequence: TGTGCCAGCAGCTTAAACAGGGAAGGCTACACCTTC. Residues: CASSLNREGYTF.

The chain links TRBV2 to TRBJ2-3; D is possibly TRBD1 (6 bases). CDR3 length equals 17 residues. Germline CDR1 is SNHLY and CDR2 is FYNNEI. Between the trimmed V and J ends, which lost 2 bases and 4 bases, there was a span of 19 bases. Here the CDR3 DNA reads TGTGCCAGCAGTGAAATCAAGCACAGGGTGGGGGCAGATACGCAGTATTTT. Its translation: CASSEIKHRVGADTQYF.

This chain joins TRBV5-4 and TRBJ2-1; 7 bases map to TRBD2. V lost 4 bases and J lost 10; bases outside the gene matches: 8. Germline V gene sequence: CDR1 SGHNT, CDR2 YYREEE (reference sequence). This CDR3 is built from 13 residues. The CDR3 region is CASSTDPTSEQFF. The DNA for the CDR3 is TGTGCCAGCAGCACCGACCCGACTAGCGAGCAGTTCTTC.

The chain uses TRBV13 and TRBJ2-7; tentatively, D is TRBD1 (5 bases). The germline CDR1 and CDR2 sequences are PRHDT and FYEKMQ (reference sequence). CDR3 length: 13 residues. V was clipped by 3 bases and J by 2 bases, with 8 bases between them. The CDR3 DNA sequence: TGTGCCAGCAGCTTGCGCAGGGCCTACGAGCAGTACTTC. The encoded protein is CASSLRRAYEQYF.

Here the CDR3 DNA reads TGCAGCGGGAGGGACAGGGTGTACAATGAGCAGTTCTTC. Protein product: CSGRDRVYNEQFF. This chain connects TRBV29-1 to TRBJ2-1, with 9 bases that match TRBD1. Germline CDR1 and CDR2: SQVTM and ANQGSEA. The CDR3 totals 13 residues. Losses at the gene ends were 7 bases for V and 4 bases for J; bases not matched to a gene: 5.

The chain links TRBV19 to TRBJ2-5; possibly TRBD1 for D (5 bases). Per the germline V gene, CDR1 is LNHDA and CDR2 is SQIVND (reference sequence). The V gene lost 6 bases and the J gene lost 5 bases, with 13 bases spanning the gap. This CDR3 spans 13 amino acids. CDR3 coding DNA: TGTGCCAGTAGAGGGGATGTAAGGGAGACCCAGTACTTC. Translated, it gives CASRGDVRETQYF.

The rearrangement joins TRBV6-5 to TRBJ2-2; weak D call: TRBD2 (6 bases). The CDR3 extends over 14 amino acids. Germline values: CDR1 MNHEY, CDR2 SVGAGI. Trimming took 5 bases from V and 3 from J, leaving 10 bases between them. Here the CDR3 reads CASSIGTHTGELFF. DNA of the CDR3: TGTGCCAGCAGTATCGGGACTCACACCGGGGAGCTGTTTTTT.

A single count supports this clone. J is TRBJ2-5 and V is TRBV11-1; TRBD2 aligns across 8 bases. The CDR3 spans 15 residues. Germline V lookup: CDR1 SGHAT, CDR2 FQDESV (reference sequence). Unmatched junction bases numbered 5, after V lost 0 bases and J lost 5 bases. The CDR3 nucleotides are TGTGCCAGCAGCTTAGCGGTTAGCGGGGCGGAGACCCAGTACTTC. Protein sequence: CASSLAVSGAETQYF.

In regard to this clone: An end of the junction differs from the germline gene, which may be a read error. CDR3 residues: CASSLDRGSPQETQYF. The CDR3, as DNA: TGTGCCAGCAGCTTGGACCGGGGGAGCCCCCAAGAGACCCAGTACTTC. The rearrangement uses TRBV5-1 and TRBJ2-5, with D tentatively TRBD2 (6 bases). Germline loops: CDR1 SGHRS, CDR2 YFSETQ. The CDR3 is 16 residues long.

The CDR3 DNA is TGCGCCAGCAGCCCCCCCCAGGTGGCCTACGAGCAGTACTTC. Its translation is CASSPPQVAYEQYF. The chain is built from TRBV5-1 and TRBJ2-7; the D is unclear. CDR3 size: 14 residues. V dropped 4 bases and J dropped 2 bases, with 13 bases sitting between them. The germline gives CDR1 SGHRS, CDR2 YFSETQ.

The V call is TRBV7-9, the J call TRBJ2-7; D is possibly TRBD2 (7 bases). The CDR3 has 13 amino acids. The germline V gene encodes CDR1 SEHNR and CDR2 FQNEAQ (reference sequence). Trimming removed 3 bases at V and 2 bases at J, with 8 bases between. CDR3 DNA sequence: TGTGCCAGCAGCTTGGGGGGGCCCTACGAGCAGTACTTC. It translates to CASSLGGPYEQYF.

This chain uses TRBV5-4 with TRBJ1-2; D not resolved. The CDR3 sequence is 14 residues long. V was cut by 0 bases and J by 7 bases, with 13 bases left in between. CDR1 and CDR2 from the germline V gene are SGHNT and YYREEE (reference sequence). Here the CDR3 DNA reads TGTGCCAGCAGCTTGGCCTCAGGCCTACCTGGCTACACCTTC. This translates into CASSLASGLPGYTF.

As DNA, the CDR3 is TGTGCCAGCAGTGAGGGAGACAGGGCAGGGGATACGCAGTATTTT. It codes for CASSEGDRAGDTQYF. The chain uses TRBV2 and TRBJ2-3; 7 nucleotides match TRBD1. This CDR3 region has 15 residues. Germline CDR1 reads SNHLY; CDR2 reads FYNNEI. J was trimmed by 6 bases and V by 3 bases; bases with no gene match: 9.

In its sample, this clone was seen a few times. The genes are TRBV6-5 and TRBJ1-1; D is ambiguous. V gave up 2 bases and J gave up 5 bases, with 12 bases separating them. Germline values: CDR1 MNHEY, CDR2 SVGAGI. This CDR3 region has 14 residues. CDR3 sequence: CASSYIGRQTEAFF. The DNA of the CDR3 is TGTGCCAGCAGTTACATAGGCAGGCAAACTGAAGCTTTCTTT.

The chain employs TRBV6-5 and TRBJ1-6, with D perhaps matching TRBD1 (5 bases). The CDR3 has 15 residues. V was cut by 2 bases and J by 6 bases, with 11 bases left in between. In germline, CDR1 is MNHEY, CDR2 SVGAGI. The CDR3 protein is CASSYRGQFNSPLHF. The CDR3 nucleotides are TGTGCCAGCAGTTACAGGGGCCAGTTTAATTCACCCCTCCACTTT.